A single sample is the source of the 17 T cell receptor beta chains below, sequenced in a study of blood T cell repertoires in COVID-19. Assay: immunoSEQ multiplex PCR; the TCRdb copy retains only in-frame clones and omits some. The table records 73,000 or so clones, 86% of them present only once. The sequencing input was peripheral blood. The receptor source for this set is a man aged 30-40 years with acute or convalescent COVID-19.

This chain connects TRBV28 to TRBJ2-7, with 8 nucleotides matching TRBD1. The CDR3 runs 18 residues. The trim removed 9 bases at V and 4 bases at J, leaving 23 bases unmatched. CDR1 is MDHEN, CDR2 SYDVKM, per germline. Here the CDR3 reads CARGINQGAASTYYEQYF. The CDR3, as DNA: TGTGCCAGAGGAATCAATCAGGGGGCTGCATCGACCTATTACGAGCAGTACTTC. Together with reference TRBV28 and TRBJ2-7, the CDR3 gives the full variable domain: DVKVTQSSRYLVKRTGEKVFLECVQDMDHENMFWYRQDPGLGLRLIYFSYDVKMKEKGDIPEGYSVSREKKERFSLILESASTNQTSMYLCARGINQGAASTYYEQYFGPGTRLTVT.

The chain combines TRBV9 with TRBJ1-4, with a possible D match to TRBD1 (5 bases). V lost 6 bases, J lost 5 bases, and 11 bases lay in between. This CDR3 spans 13 amino acids. Per the germline V gene, CDR1 is SGDLS and CDR2 is YYNGEE. The CDR3, as DNA: TGTGCCAGCAATCAGGGAACGAATGAAAAACTGTTTTTT. This encodes CASNQGTNEKLFF.

Points on this clone: A read error may account for a junction end that differs from germline. The chain is built from TRBV4-1 and TRBJ2-5, with 8 bases identical to TRBD2. This CDR3 region has 16 residues. The germline V gene encodes CDR1 MGHRA and CDR2 YSYEKL. The CDR3 region is CASRQEAGAVSKTQYF. The DNA of the CDR3 is TGCGCCAGCAGACAAGAAGCGGGAGCGGTTTCCAAGACCCAGTACTTC.

This clone was seen more than once but under ten times. The chain recombines TRBV2 with TRBJ2-1; D call uncertain. This CDR3 spans 11 amino acids. V was cut by 6 bases and J by 4 bases, with 4 bases left in between. The V gene's germline CDR1 is SNHLY and CDR2 FYNNEI. CDR3 nucleotides: TGTGCCAGCAGATCGTACAATGAGCAGTTCTTC. As protein: CASRSYNEQFF.

The V and J genes are TRBV6-6 and TRBJ2-3, with D tentatively TRBD1 (7 bases). Between the trimmed V and J ends, which lost 5 bases and 6 bases, there was a span of 24 bases. Germline CDR1 is MNHNY and CDR2 is SVGAGI (reference sequence). The CDR3 sequence is 17 residues long. The CDR3 protein is CASSRTWLGRGRDTQYF. The CDR3 DNA sequence: TGTGCCAGCAGTCGCACCTGGTTGGGCAGGGGGAGGGATACGCAGTATTTT.

The chain combines TRBV28 with TRBJ2-2; 15 bases line up with TRBD2. The CDR3 sequence is 16 residues long. Losses at the gene ends were 10 bases for V and 6 bases for J; bases not matched to a gene: 9. Germline values: CDR1 MDHEN, CDR2 SYDVKM. CDR3 sequence (DNA): TGTGCCACCAAGGGACTAGCGGGAGGTAGTGCCGGGGAGCTGTTTTTT. Amino acid sequence: CATKGLAGGSAGELFF.

The chain is built from TRBV19 and TRBJ1-5; D is possibly TRBD1 (6 bases). The V gene lost 5 bases and the J gene lost 2 bases, with 16 bases spanning the gap. The CDR3 runs 16 residues. Germline CDR1 reads LNHDA; CDR2 reads SQIVND (reference sequence). Here the CDR3 reads CASSGGAGKGNQPQHF. In nucleotides, the CDR3 is TGTGCCAGTAGTGGGGGGGCAGGCAAGGGCAATCAGCCCCAGCATTTT.

This clone turned up a few times. The V and J genes are TRBV30 and TRBJ2-2; TRBD2 agrees at 10 bases. This CDR3 is 15 amino acids long. J lost 5 bases, V lost 1 base, and 4 bases had no gene match. Germline V CDR1 and CDR2: GTSNPN, SVGIG (reference sequence). The CDR3 sequence: CAWSALAGSTGELFF. DNA for the CDR3: TGTGCCTGGAGTGCACTAGCGGGATCTACCGGGGAGCTGTTTTTT.

This clone was seen only a few times. The CDR3 reads CASSWGGWGYTF. CDR3 in DNA: TGTGCCAGCAGTTGGGGGGGTTGGGGCTACACCTTC. The J gene is TRBJ1-2, the V gene TRBV28, with D possibly matching TRBD1 (5 bases). Germline CDR1 reads MDHEN; CDR2 reads SYDVKM. The CDR3 totals 12 residues. The V gene lost 4 bases and the J gene lost 8 bases, with 11 bases spanning the gap.

The gene calls are TRBV6-2 or TRBV6-3 and TRBJ2-7; D is possibly TRBD1 (6 bases). V lost 2 bases to trimming and J lost 0 bases, with 20 bases between them. This CDR3 region has 18 residues. The V gene's germline CDR1 is MNHEY and CDR2 SVGEGT. The CDR3 loop is CASSYPLVRNRDSYEQYF. DNA for the CDR3: TGTGCCAGCAGTTACCCGCTGGTTCGTAACAGGGACTCCTACGAGCAGTACTTC.

V gene TRBV5-1 combines with J gene TRBJ1-2, with 11 bases lining up with TRBD1. The V segment lost 4 bases and the J segment 7 bases; nucleotides outside the gene matches: 6. The CDR3 totals 14 residues. Germline CDR1 reads SGHRS; CDR2 reads YFSETQ. The CDR3 sequence is CASSPGQGAIGYTF. The CDR3 nucleotides are TGCGCCAGCAGCCCTGGACAGGGGGCGATTGGCTACACCTTC.

The V call is TRBV6-5, the J call TRBJ1-3, with D maybe TRBD1 (6 bases). V lost 8 bases and J 9 bases, leaving 17 bases between the germline ends. This CDR3 spans 13 amino acids. CDR1 MNHEY and CDR2 SVGAGI come from the germline V gene. Written as DNA, the CDR3 is TGTGCCAGCCAGGCCGGGACACAAGCCACCATATATTTT. Encoded protein: CASQAGTQATIYF.

V usage is TRBV30 and J usage is TRBJ2-1; 10 nucleotides align to TRBD1. The V gene end was trimmed by 3 bases and the J gene end by 10 bases; junction bases not matched to a gene: 15. CDR1 is GTSNPN, CDR2 SVGIG, per germline (reference sequence). The CDR3 is made up of 16 amino acids. The CDR3 coding sequence is TGTGCCTGGAGCCGCCTACTGGGACAGGGGTCCAGGGAGCAGTTCTTC. It is translated as CAWSRLLGQGSREQFF.

The V gene is TRBV6-2 or TRBV6-3, the J gene TRBJ2-7, with 8 bases fitting TRBD1. The V and J ends lost 4 bases and 0 bases, in that order; junction bases with no gene match: 5. CDR3 size: 15 residues. Germline CDR1 MNHEY, CDR2 SVGEGT. Here the CDR3 DNA reads TGTGCCAGCAGTTCCAGGGGGACAGGCTCCTACGAGCAGTACTTC. Translation: CASSSRGTGSYEQYF.

This chain joins TRBV6-4 and TRBJ2-1; maybe TRBD2 (5 bases). The CDR3 spans 14 residues. Germline assignment: CDR1 MRHNA and CDR2 SNTAGT. The V and J ends lost 2 bases and 0 bases respectively, with 5 bases between them. CDR3 loop: CASSDGSSYNEQFF. CDR3 nucleotide sequence: TGTGCCAGCAGTGACGGGAGCTCCTACAATGAGCAGTTCTTC.

This chain links TRBV5-5 with TRBJ1-5, with 8 bases lining up with TRBD1. V gave up 0 bases and J gave up 6 bases; unmatched junction bases: 2. In germline, CDR1 is SGHKS, CDR2 YYEKEE (reference sequence). The length of the CDR3 is 14 residues. In DNA form, the CDR3 reads TGTGCCAGCAGCTTGGGGGACAGGCGTCAGCCCCAGCATTTT. This encodes CASSLGDRRQPQHF. The variable domain in full, completed from reference TRBV5-5 and TRBJ1-5, reads DAGVTQSPTHLIKTRGQQVTLRCSPISGHKSVSWYQQVLGQGPQFIFQYYEKEERGRGNFPDRFSARQFPNYSSELNVNALLLGDSALYLCASSLGDRRQPQHFGDGTRLSIL.

This chain uses TRBV27 with TRBJ1-6; D remains unclear. Germline V CDR1 and CDR2: MNHEY, SMNVEV (reference sequence). The CDR3 length is 15 residues. The V and J ends lost 6 bases and 0 bases respectively, with 9 bases between them. The chain's CDR3 is CASSPVRSYNSPLHF. CDR3 nucleotides: TGTGCCAGCAGCCCAGTCCGCTCCTATAATTCACCCCTCCACTTT.